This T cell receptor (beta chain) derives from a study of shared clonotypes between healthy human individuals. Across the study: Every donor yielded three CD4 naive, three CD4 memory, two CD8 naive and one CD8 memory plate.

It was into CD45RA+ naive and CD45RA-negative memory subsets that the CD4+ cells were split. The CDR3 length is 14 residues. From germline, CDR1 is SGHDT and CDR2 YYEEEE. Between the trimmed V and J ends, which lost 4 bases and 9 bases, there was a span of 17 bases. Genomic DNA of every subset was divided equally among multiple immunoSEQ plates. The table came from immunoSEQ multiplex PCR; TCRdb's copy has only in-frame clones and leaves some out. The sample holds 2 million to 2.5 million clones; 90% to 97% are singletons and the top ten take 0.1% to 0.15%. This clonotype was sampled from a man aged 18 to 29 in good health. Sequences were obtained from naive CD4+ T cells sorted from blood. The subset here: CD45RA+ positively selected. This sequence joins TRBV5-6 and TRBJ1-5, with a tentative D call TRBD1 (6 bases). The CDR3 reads CASSQQGGEGPQHF. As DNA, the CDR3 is TGTGCCAGCAGCCAACAGGGTGGGGAGGGGCCCCAGCATTTT. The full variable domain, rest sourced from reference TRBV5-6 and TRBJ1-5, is DAGVTQSPTHLIKTRGQQVTLRCSPKSGHDTVSWYQQALGQGPQFIFQYYEEEERQRGNFPDRFSGHQFPNYSSELNVNALLLGDSALYLCASSQQGGEGPQHFGDGTRLSIL.